The present T cell receptor beta chain was sequenced within a study of T cell clonotyping in hematopoietic cell transplantation. Study-level points and caveats: Without cell sorting, CD4 versus CD8 contributions remain unresolved. Graft donor and pretransplant recipient Inverse Simpson Index values predicted broader posttransplant TCR diversity. After transplant, recipient diversity fell while pathologically expanded clonotypes grew through day 180. At the given depth, recipient repertoires were over 95% de novo clonotypes.

Sequenced by immunoSEQ multiplex PCR; TCRdb stores in-frame clones only, minus some. The data show 40,000 to 45,000 clones, around 95% seen once. The CDR3 totals 14 residues. V was cut by 2 bases and J by 1 base, with 9 bases left in between. In germline, CDR1 is SGHDT, CDR2 YYEEEE. On this clone itself: Its antigen is not identified.

This chain connects TRBV5-6 to TRBJ2-5, with no clear D. The receptor was derived from a woman aged 45-65 years in good health. Some clones in this sample may be carry-over from other donors' samples. The material sequenced was peripheral blood mononuclear cells. CDR3 coding DNA: TGTGCCAGCAGCTTCTTAGGGATCCAAGAGACCCAGTACTTC. Translation gives CASSFLGIQETQYF.